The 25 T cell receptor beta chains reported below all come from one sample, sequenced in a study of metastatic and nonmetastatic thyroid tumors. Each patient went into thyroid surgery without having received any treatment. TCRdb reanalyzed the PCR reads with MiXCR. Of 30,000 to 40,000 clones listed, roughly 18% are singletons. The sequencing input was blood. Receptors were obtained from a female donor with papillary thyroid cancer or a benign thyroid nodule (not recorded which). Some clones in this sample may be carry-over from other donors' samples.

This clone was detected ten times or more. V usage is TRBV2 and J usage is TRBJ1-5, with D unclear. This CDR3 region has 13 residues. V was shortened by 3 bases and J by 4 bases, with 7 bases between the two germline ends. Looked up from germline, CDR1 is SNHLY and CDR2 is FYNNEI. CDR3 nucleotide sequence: TGTGCCAGCAGTGACGCAAGAAATCAGCCCCAGCATTTT. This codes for CASSDARNQPQHF.

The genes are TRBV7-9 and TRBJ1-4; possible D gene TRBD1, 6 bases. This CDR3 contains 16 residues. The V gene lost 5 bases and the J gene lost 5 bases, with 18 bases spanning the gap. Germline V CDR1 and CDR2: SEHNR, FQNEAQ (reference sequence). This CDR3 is CASSPINRELNEKLFF. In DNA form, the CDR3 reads TGTGCCAGCAGCCCGATAAACAGGGAATTAAATGAAAAACTGTTTTTT.

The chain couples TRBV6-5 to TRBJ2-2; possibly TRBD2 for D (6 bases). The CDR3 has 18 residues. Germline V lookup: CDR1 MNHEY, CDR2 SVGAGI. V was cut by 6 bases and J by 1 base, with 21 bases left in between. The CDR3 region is CASRAPRGTGGNTGELFF. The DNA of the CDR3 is TGTGCCAGCAGGGCTCCCCGAGGTACCGGGGGGAACACCGGGGAGCTGTTTTTT.

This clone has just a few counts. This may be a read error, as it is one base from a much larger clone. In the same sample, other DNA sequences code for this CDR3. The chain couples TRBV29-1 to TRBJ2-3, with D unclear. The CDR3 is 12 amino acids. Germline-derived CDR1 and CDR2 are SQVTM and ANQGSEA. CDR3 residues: CSVLTSTDTQYF. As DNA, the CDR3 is TGCAGCGTCCTCACCAGCACAGATACTCAGTATTTT.

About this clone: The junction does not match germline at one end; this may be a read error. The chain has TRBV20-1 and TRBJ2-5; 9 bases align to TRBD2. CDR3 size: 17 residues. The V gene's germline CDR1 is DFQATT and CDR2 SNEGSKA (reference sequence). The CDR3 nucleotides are TGCAGTGCTAGAGTAGGTAGCGGGAGACCATTGGGGGAGACCAAGTACTTC. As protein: CSARVGSGRPLGETKYF.

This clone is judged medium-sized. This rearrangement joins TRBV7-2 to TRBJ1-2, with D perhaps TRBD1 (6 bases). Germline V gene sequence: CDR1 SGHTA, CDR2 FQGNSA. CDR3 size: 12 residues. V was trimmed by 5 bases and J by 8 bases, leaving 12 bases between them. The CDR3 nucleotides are TGTGCCAGCAGCATTCCCAGGGGCGGCTACACCTTC. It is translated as CASSIPRGGYTF.

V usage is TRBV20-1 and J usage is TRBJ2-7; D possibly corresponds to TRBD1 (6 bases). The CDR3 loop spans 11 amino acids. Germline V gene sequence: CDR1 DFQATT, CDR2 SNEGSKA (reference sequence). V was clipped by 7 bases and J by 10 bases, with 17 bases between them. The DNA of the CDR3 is TGCAGTGAGCTGGGGGCCTACTATCAGTACTTC. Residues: CSELGAYYQYF.

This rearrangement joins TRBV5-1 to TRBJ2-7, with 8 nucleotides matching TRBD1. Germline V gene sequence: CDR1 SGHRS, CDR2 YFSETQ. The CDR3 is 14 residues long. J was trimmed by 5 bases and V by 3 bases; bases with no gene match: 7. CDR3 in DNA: TGCGCCAGCAGCTACGGGGACAGGTCTAACGAGCAGTACTTC. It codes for CASSYGDRSNEQYF. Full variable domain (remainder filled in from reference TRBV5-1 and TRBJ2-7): KAGVTQTPRYLIKTRGQQVTLSCSPISGHRSVSWYQQTPGQGLQFLFEYFSETQRNKGNFPGRFSGRQFSNSRSEMNVSTLELGDSALYLCASSYGDRSNEQYFGPGTRLTVT.

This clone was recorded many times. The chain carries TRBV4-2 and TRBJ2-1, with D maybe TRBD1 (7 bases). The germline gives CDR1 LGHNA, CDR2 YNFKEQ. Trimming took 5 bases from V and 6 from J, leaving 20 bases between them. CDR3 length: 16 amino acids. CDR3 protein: CASSALVLQGGNEQFF. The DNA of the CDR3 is TGTGCCAGCAGCGCTTTAGTGCTCCAGGGGGGCAATGAGCAGTTCTTC.

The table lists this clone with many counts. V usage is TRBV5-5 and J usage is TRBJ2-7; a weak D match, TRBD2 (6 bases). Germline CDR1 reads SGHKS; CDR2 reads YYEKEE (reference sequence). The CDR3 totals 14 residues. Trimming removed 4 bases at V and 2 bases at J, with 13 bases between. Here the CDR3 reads CASSGRPGAYEQYF. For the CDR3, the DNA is TGTGCCAGCAGCGGGAGGCCCGGAGCCTACGAGCAGTACTTC. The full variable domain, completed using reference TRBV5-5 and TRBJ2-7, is DAGVTQSPTHLIKTRGQQVTLRCSPISGHKSVSWYQQVLGQGPQFIFQYYEKEERGRGNFPDRFSARQFPNYSSELNVNALLLGDSALYLCASSGRPGAYEQYFGPGTRLTVT.

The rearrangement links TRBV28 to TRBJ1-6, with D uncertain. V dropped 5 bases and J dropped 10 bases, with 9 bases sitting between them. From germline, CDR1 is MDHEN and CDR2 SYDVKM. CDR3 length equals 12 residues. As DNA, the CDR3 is TGTGCCAGCAGTAGGAATGCCTCACCCCTCCACTTT. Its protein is CASSRNASPLHF. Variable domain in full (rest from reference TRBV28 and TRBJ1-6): DVKVTQSSRYLVKRTGEKVFLECVQDMDHENMFWYRQDPGLGLRLIYFSYDVKMKEKGDIPEGYSVSREKKERFSLILESASTNQTSMYLCASSRNASPLHFGNGTRLTVT.

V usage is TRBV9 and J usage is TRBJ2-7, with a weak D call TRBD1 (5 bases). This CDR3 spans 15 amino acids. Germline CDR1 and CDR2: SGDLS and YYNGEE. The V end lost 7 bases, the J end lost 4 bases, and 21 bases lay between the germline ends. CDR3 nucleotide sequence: TGTGCCAGCGCCGGTGGCACAGGTGTGGGATACGAGCAGTACTTC. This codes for CASAGGTGVGYEQYF.

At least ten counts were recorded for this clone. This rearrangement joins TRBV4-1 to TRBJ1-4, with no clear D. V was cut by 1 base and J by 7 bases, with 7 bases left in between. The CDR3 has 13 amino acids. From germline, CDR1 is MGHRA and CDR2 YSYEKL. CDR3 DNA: TGCGCCAGCAGCCAAGTCTGGGGTGAAAAACTGTTTTTT. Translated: CASSQVWGEKLFF.

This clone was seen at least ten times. CDR3 sequence reads: CASSRDPTNTGELFF. As DNA, the CDR3 is TGCGCCAGCAGCCGGGACCCAACGAACACCGGGGAGCTGTTTTTT. The V and J genes are TRBV4-3 and TRBJ2-2, with D tentatively TRBD1 or TRBD2 (5 bases each). The germline CDR1 and CDR2 sequences are LGHNA and YSLEER. Trimming took off 4 bases at V and 0 bases at J, with 9 bases between the two ends. This CDR3 has 15 residues.

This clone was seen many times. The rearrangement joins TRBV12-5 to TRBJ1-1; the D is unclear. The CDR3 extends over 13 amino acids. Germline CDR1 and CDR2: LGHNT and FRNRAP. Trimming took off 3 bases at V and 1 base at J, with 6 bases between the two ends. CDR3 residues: CASGLGPNTEAFF. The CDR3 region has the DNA TGTGCTAGTGGTTTAGGACCGAACACTGAAGCTTTCTTT.

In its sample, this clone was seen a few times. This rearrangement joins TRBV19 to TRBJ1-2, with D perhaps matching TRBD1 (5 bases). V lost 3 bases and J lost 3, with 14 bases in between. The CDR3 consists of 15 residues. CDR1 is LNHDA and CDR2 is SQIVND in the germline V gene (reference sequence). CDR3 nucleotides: TGTGCCAGTAGTATGTGGACGTGGGGCGACTATGGCTACACCTTC. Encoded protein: CASSMWTWGDYGYTF.

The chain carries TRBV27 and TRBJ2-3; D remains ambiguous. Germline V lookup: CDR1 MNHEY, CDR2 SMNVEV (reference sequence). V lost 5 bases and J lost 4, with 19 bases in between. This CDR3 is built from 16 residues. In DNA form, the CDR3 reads TGTGCCAGCAGTCCAATAGCACAACGGTACTCAGATACGCAGTATTTT. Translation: CASSPIAQRYSDTQYF.

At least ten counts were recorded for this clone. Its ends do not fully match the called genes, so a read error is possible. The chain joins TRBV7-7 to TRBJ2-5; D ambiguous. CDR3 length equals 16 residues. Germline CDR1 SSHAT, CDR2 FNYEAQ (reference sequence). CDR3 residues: CASSLGVAVSGETQYF. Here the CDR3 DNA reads TGTGCTAGCAGCTTAGGTGTAGCCGTTTCTGGGGAGACCCAGTACTTC.

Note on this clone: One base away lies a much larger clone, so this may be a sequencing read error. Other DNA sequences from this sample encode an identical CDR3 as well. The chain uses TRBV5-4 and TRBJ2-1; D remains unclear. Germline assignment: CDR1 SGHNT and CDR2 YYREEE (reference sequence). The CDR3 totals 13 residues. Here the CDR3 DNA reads TGTGCCAGCCAAATCATTCTAGACAACGAGCAGTTCTTC. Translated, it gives CASQIILDNEQFF.

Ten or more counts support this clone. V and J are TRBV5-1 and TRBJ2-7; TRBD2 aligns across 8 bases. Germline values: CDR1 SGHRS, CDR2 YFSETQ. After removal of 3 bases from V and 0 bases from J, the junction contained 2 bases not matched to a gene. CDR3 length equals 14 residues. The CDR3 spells CASSSGGGSYEQYF. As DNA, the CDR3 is TGCGCCAGCAGCTCGGGGGGGGGCTCCTACGAGCAGTACTTC. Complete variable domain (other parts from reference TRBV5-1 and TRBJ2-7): KAGVTQTPRYLIKTRGQQVTLSCSPISGHRSVSWYQQTPGQGLQFLFEYFSETQRNKGNFPGRFSGRQFSNSRSEMNVSTLELGDSALYLCASSSGGGSYEQYFGPGTRLTVT.

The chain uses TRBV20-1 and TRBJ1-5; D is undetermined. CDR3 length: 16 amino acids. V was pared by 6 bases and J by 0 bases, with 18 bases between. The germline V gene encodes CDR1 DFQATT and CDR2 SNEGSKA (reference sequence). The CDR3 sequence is CSAPEGGAASNQPQHF. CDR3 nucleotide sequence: TGCAGTGCCCCAGAAGGAGGAGCGGCTAGCAATCAGCCCCAGCATTTT.

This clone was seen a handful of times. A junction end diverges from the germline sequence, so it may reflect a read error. The CDR3 nucleotides read TGTTCCAGCACATCTAGTGGTCGAATGGCCCAGTACTTC. This sequence encodes CSSTSSGRMAQYF. The V gene is TRBV28, the J gene TRBJ2-5; D is uncertain. Germline lookup yields CDR1 MDHEN and CDR2 SYDVKM. CDR3 length: 13 residues.

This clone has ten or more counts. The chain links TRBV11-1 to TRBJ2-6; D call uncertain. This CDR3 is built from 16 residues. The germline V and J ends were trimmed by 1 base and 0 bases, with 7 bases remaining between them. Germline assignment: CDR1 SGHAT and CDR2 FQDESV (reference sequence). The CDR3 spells CASSLDVSSGANVLTF. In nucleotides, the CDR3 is TGTGCCAGCAGCTTAGACGTAAGCTCTGGGGCCAACGTCCTGACTTTC.

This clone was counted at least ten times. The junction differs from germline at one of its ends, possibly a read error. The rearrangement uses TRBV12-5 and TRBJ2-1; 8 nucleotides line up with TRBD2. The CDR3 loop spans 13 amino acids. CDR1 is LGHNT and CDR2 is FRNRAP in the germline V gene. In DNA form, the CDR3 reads TGTGCTAGTGGTTTGGTGATGCGGGAGGAGCTGTTCTTC. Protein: CASGLVMREELFF.

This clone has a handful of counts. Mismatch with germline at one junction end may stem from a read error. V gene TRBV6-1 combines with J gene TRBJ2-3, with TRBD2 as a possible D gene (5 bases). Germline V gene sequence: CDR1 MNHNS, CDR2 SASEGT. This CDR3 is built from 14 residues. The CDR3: CASTLSGITDTQYF. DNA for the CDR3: TGTGCCAGCACTCTCAGCGGTATCACAGATACACAGTATTTT.